This TCR beta chain was sequenced for a study of T cells in localized non-small cell lung cancer. This clone was counted a single time. Its antigen is currently unknown. V was cut by 0 bases and J by 4 bases, with 8 bases left in between. Germline CDR1 reads SGHNT; CDR2 reads YYREEE (reference sequence). The CDR3 is 14 amino acids. The protocol was immunoSEQ multiplex PCR, while the TCRdb copy is restricted to in-frame clones and leaves out a portion. The profile shows 25,000 to 35,000 clones, about four fifths of them singletons. Study results and caveats: The tumor had only one region sequenced, so heterogeneity remains possible.

This clonotype was obtained from a male donor aged 60 or over with stage III squamous cell lung carcinoma. The sample here was peripheral blood, taken before any cancer treatment. V gene TRBV5-4 combines with J gene TRBJ2-1, with D unresolved. CDR3 sequence: CASSLGLEYNEQFF. CDR3 bases: TGTGCCAGCAGCTTGGGTTTAGAGTACAATGAGCAGTTCTTC. The full variable domain, rest sourced from reference TRBV5-4 and TRBJ2-1, is ETGVTQSPTHLIKTRGQQVTLRCSSQSGHNTVSWYQQALGQGPQFIFQYYREEENGRGNFPPRFSGLQFPNYSSELNVNALELDDSALYLCASSLGLEYNEQFFGPGTRLTVL.